This paragraph covers one T cell receptor beta chain sequence. Its antigen is not identified. The sample is drawn from a study of cytomegalovirus exposure and HLA in healthy donors. Regarding the study as a whole: A prior analysis recorded that most TCR beta V segments were productive about 90% or about 30% of the time. Many donors shared some public TCRs, even though most TCR sequences were rare.

Trimming took off 1 base at V and 3 bases at J, with 8 bases between the two ends. The germline gives CDR1 MNHEY, CDR2 SVGAGI. The CDR3 consists of 14 residues. Amplification used 60 Vbeta primers and 13 Jbeta primers. The method was immunoSEQ multiplex PCR; TCRdb's version includes in-frame clones alone and lacks a portion of them. This table has some 110,000 clones, more than 75% appearing once. The receptor's source is an older woman in good health and CMV-seropositive. V is TRBV6-5 and J is TRBJ2-3; the D gene is possibly TRBD2 (5 bases). Sequenced: PBMCs. CDR3 nucleotides: TGTGCCAGCAGTTACTTGCGGGCAACAGATACGCAGTATTTT. The encoded protein is CASSYLRATDTQYF.